This TCR beta chain was identified during a study of blood T cell repertoires in COVID-19 (dated by TCRdb to the early 2020s). Concerning the study at large: Collaborator samples came from the United States, Italy and Spain and covered acute and convalescent phases of COVID-19. The prospective study material was composed of cDNA or gDNA derived from T cells, B-cell-depleted T cells, or PBMCs. The dataset comprised deeply sampled blood TCRbeta repertoires from subjects exposed to, actively infected with, or recovered from COVID-19. The repertoires were made available in a free public database intended to serve as a resource for research on the immune response to SARS-CoV-2. The samples were drawn from two sources: the first 160 participants of the ongoing ImmuneRACE study, and fewer than 1,500 subjects contributed by 6 global collaborators. Nearly every sample came with metadata listing a de-identified subject ID, COVID-19 status, age in years and sex. Where available, HLA class I and class II types were obtained from metadata supplied by the sample provider rather than from assay-based typing.

The collaborating institutions used their own protocols to collect whole blood in K2EDTA tubes. Collaborator samples were shipped for TCRbeta analysis as frozen whole blood, isolated PBMCs, or DNA extracted from either sample type. Of note for this clone: Its antigen remains undetermined. Within one base of it there is no much larger clone, and no base qualities were kept.

The immunoSEQ Assay, a bias-controlled multiplex PCR, was used to amplify TCRbeta CDR3 regions from genomic DNA. Per the source publication's procedure: The number of nucleated cells in each sample was estimated by amplification of reference gene primers within the assay. To quantify the absolute abundance of each unique TCRbeta CDR3 rearrangement, sequence reads were collapsed and filtered. For each sample, productive Simpson clonality was calculated as the square root of Simpson's diversity index across productive rearrangements. As stored in TCRdb, this immuneACCESS dataset retains in-frame rearrangements with V and J assigned. A fraction of the clones does not appear; measured against another copy, unresolved V genes explain less than half of the discrepancy, and the remainder lacks a known reason. V, J and clone size are taken as reported in that table, and D and trimming were inferred from the DNA itself. The sample table lists about 130,000 clones, approximately 90% of them with a count of one. 1.2% of the sample lies in the top ten.

Study-wide conclusions, independent of this receptor: Clinical and demographic metadata were provided uncurated, with the amount varying by source and participant.

Cut back by 2 bases and 6 bases, the V and J ends lie 17 bases apart. Sequences MNHEY (CDR1) and SVGAGI (CDR2) are obtained from the germline V gene. The CDR3 has 16 amino acids, counting the end cysteine and phenylalanine. Of all the DNA, just the CDR3 is kept, 48 bases in frame from base 1. The clonotype was recovered from a woman of 80 years or more with acute or convalescent COVID-19. Sample: peripheral blood. The chain joins TRBV6-5 to TRBJ2-4; TRBD1 is possibly the D segment (6 matching bases). The bases are TGTGCCAGCAGTTACACCCCACAGGGAGTGGGAAACATTCAGTACTTC. Its protein is CASSYTPQGVGNIQYF.